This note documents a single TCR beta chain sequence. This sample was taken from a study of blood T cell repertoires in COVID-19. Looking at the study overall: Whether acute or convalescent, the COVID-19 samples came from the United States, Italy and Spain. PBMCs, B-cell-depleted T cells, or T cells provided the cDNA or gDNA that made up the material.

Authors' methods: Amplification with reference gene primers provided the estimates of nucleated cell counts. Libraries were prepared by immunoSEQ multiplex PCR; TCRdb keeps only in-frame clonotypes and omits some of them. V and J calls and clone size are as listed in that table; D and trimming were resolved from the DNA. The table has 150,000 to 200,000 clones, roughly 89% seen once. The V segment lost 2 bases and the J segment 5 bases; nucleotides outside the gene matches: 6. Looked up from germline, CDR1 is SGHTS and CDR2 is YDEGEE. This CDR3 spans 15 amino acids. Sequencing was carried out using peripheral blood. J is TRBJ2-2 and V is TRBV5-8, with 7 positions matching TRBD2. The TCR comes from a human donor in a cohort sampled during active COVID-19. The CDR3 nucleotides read TGTGCCAGCAGCTTATGGGACTATCTTACCGGGGAGCTGTTTTTT. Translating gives CASSLWDYLTGELFF.